The 27 T cell receptor beta chains reported below all come from one sample, sequenced in a study of CD8+ T cells in alopecia areata. RNA was isolated and reverse transcribed to cDNA, the sequencing template. The data were produced by immunoSEQ multiplex PCR, yet TCRdb's version contains in-frame clones alone and is incomplete. The sample lists about 150,000 clones; about 90% were seen once. Sequences were derived from CD8+ T cells sorted from blood, sampled at week 0. The receptor source for this set is a human donor with alopecia areata.

This clone was observed once. This chain connects TRBV2 to TRBJ2-7; D uncertain. The germline V gene has CDR1 SNHLY and CDR2 FYNNEI. V gave up 6 bases and J gave up 7 bases, with 13 bases separating them. This CDR3 comprises 12 residues. For the CDR3, the DNA is TGTGCCAGCAGAGGCAGTCCCAGGGAGCAGTACTTC. Translating gives CASRGSPREQYF.

CDR3 amino acids: CASSPPRPSDEQYF. The CDR3 coding sequence is TGTGCCAGCAGCCCTCCCCGGCCGAGCGACGAGCAGTACTTC. The chain uses TRBV13 and TRBJ2-7; no reliable D call. V shed 5 bases and J shed 5 bases, with 16 bases lying between them. This CDR3 comprises 14 residues. CDR1 and CDR2 (germline): PRHDT, FYEKMQ (reference sequence).

The rearrangement uses TRBV2 and TRBJ2-7; maybe TRBD1 (6 bases). Looked up from germline, CDR1 is SNHLY and CDR2 is FYNNEI. V was shortened by 6 bases and J by 1 base, with 16 bases between the two germline ends. The CDR3 sequence is 15 residues long. CDR3 residues: CASSEGTTGSYEQYF. CDR3 nucleotide sequence: TGTGCCAGCAGCGAGGGGACGACAGGATCCTACGAGCAGTACTTC.

This sequence joins TRBV7-2 and TRBJ2-2, with unresolved D. Germline V lookup: CDR1 SGHTA, CDR2 FQGNSA. This CDR3 comprises 14 residues. Trimming took 4 bases from V and 4 from J, leaving 10 bases between them. In DNA, the CDR3 is TGTGCCAGCAGCTGGATAGGTGGCACCGGGGAGCTGTTTTTT. It is translated as CASSWIGGTGELFF. Drawing the rest from reference TRBV7-2 and TRBJ2-2, the complete variable domain is GAGVSQSPSNKVTEKGKDVELRCDPISGHTALYWYRQSLGQGLEFLIYFQGNSAPDKSGLPSDRFSAERTGGSVSTLTIQRTQQEDSAVYLCASSWIGGTGELFFGEGSRLTVL.

J is TRBJ1-3 and V is TRBV19; D is unclear. The CDR3 has 15 residues. CDR1 is LNHDA and CDR2 is SQIVND in the germline V gene (reference sequence). V was pared by 7 bases and J by 8 bases, with 21 bases between. The CDR3 DNA is TGTGCCAGTAAAAGGTCATTGGCTCCCCCGGACACCATATATTTT. Translation gives CASKRSLAPPDTIYF.

The V gene is TRBV11-2, the J gene TRBJ2-3, with TRBD1 as a possible D gene (5 bases). This CDR3 contains 14 residues. Germline V gene lookup returns CDR1 SGHAT and CDR2 FQNNGV. Between the trimmed V and J ends, which lost 3 bases and 5 bases, there was a span of 12 bases. In DNA form, the CDR3 reads TGTGCCAGCAGCTTCCCTTCTAGGGGAGATACGCAGTATTTT. The encoded protein is CASSFPSRGDTQYF.

This clone was recorded only once. This chain connects TRBV27 to TRBJ2-2, with TRBD2 matching over 11 bases. The V segment lost 3 bases and the J segment 4 bases; nucleotides outside the gene matches: 4. Germline V lookup: CDR1 MNHEY, CDR2 SMNVEV (reference sequence). The CDR3 has 16 amino acids. The DNA of the CDR3 is TGTGCCAGCAGTTTCTTAGCGGGAGGGCCCACCGGGGAGCTGTTTTTT. This encodes CASSFLAGGPTGELFF.

This clone was detected a few times. This chain connects TRBV27 to TRBJ2-7; TRBD1 matches 7 bases. The CDR3 has 15 residues. Losses at the gene ends were 0 bases for V and 1 base for J; bases not matched to a gene: 3. Germline V gene lookup returns CDR1 MNHEY and CDR2 SMNVEV (reference sequence). CDR3 nucleotides: TGTGCCAGCAGTTTATCGTCGACAGGGTCCTACGAGCAGTACTTC. Translated: CASSLSSTGSYEQYF.

This clone was observed a single time. J is TRBJ2-7 and V is TRBV30; D may be TRBD2 (5 bases). The CDR3 spans 12 residues. The V gene's germline CDR1 is GTSNPN and CDR2 SVGIG (reference sequence). V gave up 3 bases and J gave up 7 bases, with 13 bases separating them. The CDR3 bases are TGTGCCTGGAGCGATCGTTCGGGGGAGCAGTACTTC. This translates into CAWSDRSGEQYF.

This sequence joins TRBV10-3 and TRBJ2-5; D remains unclear. The J call may be faulty, since TRBJ2-7 better matches the DNA end. The CDR3 loop spans 11 amino acids. Germline V gene lookup returns CDR1 ENHRY and CDR2 SYGVKD. CDR3 DNA: TGTGCCATCAGCCCGGGCCACGAGCAGTACTTC. As protein: CAISPGHEQYF.

The chain has TRBV11-2 and TRBJ2-7; D ambiguous. The CDR3 contains 13 residues. Germline assignment: CDR1 SGHAT and CDR2 FQNNGV. V lost 5 bases and J 0 bases, leaving 8 bases between the germline ends. CDR3 sequence: CASSPPHSYEQYF. The CDR3 nucleotides are TGTGCCAGCAGCCCACCCCACTCCTACGAGCAGTACTTC.

The chain links TRBV5-4 to TRBJ2-1; 9 bases match TRBD2. The CDR3 loop spans 12 amino acids. After removal of 6 bases from V and 7 bases from J, the junction contained 2 bases not matched to a gene. The germline gives CDR1 SGHNT, CDR2 YYREEE (reference sequence). The CDR3 DNA sequence: TGTGCCAGCACAAGCGGGGGGAATGAGCAGTTCTTC. It encodes CASTSGGNEQFF.

The V gene is TRBV5-4, the J gene TRBJ2-3, with 7 bases lining up with TRBD1. The ends lost 4 bases at V and 1 base at J; junction bases unmatched: 3. The germline gives CDR1 SGHNT, CDR2 YYREEE (reference sequence). The CDR3 loop spans 14 amino acids. The CDR3 sequence: CASSHGQGTDTQYF. Written as DNA, the CDR3 is TGTGCCAGCAGCCATGGACAGGGCACAGATACGCAGTATTTT. The full variable domain, rest sourced from reference TRBV5-4 and TRBJ2-3, is ETGVTQSPTHLIKTRGQQVTLRCSSQSGHNTVSWYQQALGQGPQFIFQYYREEENGRGNFPPRFSGLQFPNYSSELNVNALELDDSALYLCASSHGQGTDTQYFGPGTRLTVL.

The chain links TRBV11-2 to TRBJ2-1; a possible D gene is TRBD2 (6 bases). CDR1 is SGHAT and CDR2 is FQNNGV in the germline V gene. Trimming stripped 6 bases from V and 12 bases from J, with 24 bases between. The CDR3 spans 15 residues. The CDR3 loop reads CASSLDLGSLRGQFF. DNA for the CDR3: TGTGCCAGCAGTCTCGATCTCGGGAGTCTGCGGGGGCAGTTCTTC.

This clone was seen only once. The chain couples TRBV30 to TRBJ2-1, with D possibly TRBD1 on 6 matching bases. V lost 4 bases and J 12 bases, leaving 19 bases between the germline ends. CDR1 is GTSNPN, CDR2 SVGIG, per germline (reference sequence). The CDR3 runs 13 residues. The CDR3 loop reads CAWMEETGTPQFF. The CDR3 coding sequence is TGTGCCTGGATGGAAGAGACCGGGACACCGCAGTTCTTC.

This clone occurred a few times. The gene calls are TRBV29-1 and TRBJ2-2; D assignment may be TRBD1 or TRBD2 (5 bases each). CDR1 and CDR2 (germline): SQVTM, ANQGSEA. This CDR3 is built from 11 residues. V lost 6 bases and J 11 bases, leaving 13 bases between the germline ends. The CDR3 region is CSVVGTDELFF. CDR3 nucleotide sequence: TGCAGCGTAGTCGGGACGGACGAGCTGTTTTTT.

The genes are TRBV7-9 and TRBJ2-5, with a tentative D call TRBD1 (6 bases). Trimming pared 4 bases from V and 1 base from J, leaving 13 bases between. Germline V gene data show CDR1 as SEHNR and CDR2 as FQNEAQ (reference sequence). This CDR3 has 15 residues. The CDR3 here is CASSSKQGSQETQYF. Written as DNA, the CDR3 is TGTGCCAGCAGCTCAAAACAGGGCAGCCAAGAGACCCAGTACTTC.

The J gene is TRBJ1-1, the V gene TRBV5-6; D not certain. The CDR3 spans 13 residues. Germline CDR1 and CDR2: SGHDT and YYEEEE. V was clipped by 2 bases and J by 8 bases, with 13 bases between them. The CDR3 region is CASSFLRGIEAFF. The CDR3 nucleotides read TGTGCCAGCAGCTTTCTCCGGGGAATAGAAGCTTTCTTT.

The chain has TRBV5-6 and TRBJ2-7, with 10 positions matching TRBD1. The J segment lost 5 bases and the V segment lost 2 bases, leaving 1 base of the junction unmatched. Germline values: CDR1 SGHDT, CDR2 YYEEEE. The CDR3 is 13 residues long. The CDR3 spells CASSFGTGDEQYF. CDR3 bases: TGTGCCAGCAGCTTTGGGACAGGGGACGAGCAGTACTTC.

The chain joins TRBV15 to TRBJ2-7; D uncertain. This CDR3 region has 13 residues. Trimming cost V 0 bases and J 13 bases, with 16 bases left between them. Germline CDR1 and CDR2: LNHNV and YYDKDF (reference sequence). The CDR3 DNA reads as TGTGCCACCAGCAGAGATGGTTTTGGGCAGTCCTACTTC. Amino acids: CATSRDGFGQSYF.

The chain has TRBV7-9 and TRBJ2-1; TRBD1 aligns across 8 bases. CDR3 length: 15 residues. V was pared by 5 bases and J by 5 bases, with 8 bases of the junction left unmatched. Per germline, CDR1 SEHNR and CDR2 FQNEAQ (reference sequence). The CDR3, as DNA: TGTGCCAGCAGCCCGCCGGACAGGGAACACAATGAGCAGTTCTTC. This sequence encodes CASSPPDREHNEQFF.

The J gene is TRBJ1-1, the V gene TRBV29-1; D is unresolved. CDR1 and CDR2 from the germline V gene are SQVTM and ANQGSEA. The V and J ends lost 6 bases and 0 bases respectively, with 8 bases between them. This CDR3 is built from 12 residues. The CDR3 protein is CSVGRMNTEAFF. CDR3 nucleotides: TGCAGCGTCGGACGCATGAACACTGAAGCTTTCTTT.

The V gene is TRBV6-6, the J gene TRBJ1-2; D not certain. V lost 0 bases and J lost 4, with 15 bases in between. Germline V CDR1 and CDR2: MNHNY, SVGAGI (reference sequence). The CDR3 runs to 16 residues. CDR3 loop: CASSYSESGGGYGYTF. The CDR3 DNA follows: TGTGCCAGCAGTTACTCCGAGTCCGGCGGAGGCTATGGCTACACCTTC.

CDR3 coding DNA: TGTGCCAGCTCTGCGGGGACAGGGCTTTTTAACTATGGCTACACCTTC. This codes for CASSAGTGLFNYGYTF. The rearrangement joins TRBV25-1 to TRBJ1-2, with 9 bases lining up with TRBD1. The J segment lost 1 base and the V segment lost 8 bases, leaving 11 bases of the junction unmatched. The germline gives CDR1 MGHDK, CDR2 SYGVNS. CDR3 length equals 16 residues.

The rearrangement uses TRBV6-6 and TRBJ2-7; TRBD1 agrees at 7 bases. V shed 5 bases and J 3 bases; nucleotides not matched to a gene: 7. CDR1 MNHNY and CDR2 SVGAGI come from the germline V gene (reference sequence). CDR3 size: 14 residues. The CDR3 loop reads CASSHWDSLYEQYF. The CDR3 DNA reads as TGTGCCAGCAGTCACTGGGACAGCCTCTACGAGCAGTACTTC.

The J gene is TRBJ2-7, the V gene TRBV5-1, with TRBD1 matching 7 bases. Per the germline V gene, CDR1 is SGHRS and CDR2 is YFSETQ. The length of the CDR3 is 13 residues. The J segment lost 5 bases and the V segment lost 3 bases, leaving 5 bases of the junction unmatched. CDR3 residues: CASSSTGFHEQYF. In DNA, the CDR3 is TGCGCCAGCAGCTCGACAGGGTTCCACGAGCAGTACTTC.

The chain carries TRBV29-1 and TRBJ2-1, with a possible D match to TRBD1 (5 bases). CDR3 length: 14 amino acids. The ends were cut back, 5 bases at V and 1 base at J, with 12 bases in the middle. Per germline, CDR1 SQVTM and CDR2 ANQGSEA. CDR3 in DNA: TGCAGCGTTTTGGGGTCAGGGTCCTACAATGAGCAGTTCTTC. Residues: CSVLGSGSYNEQFF.